Presented here are 27 T cell receptor beta chains from one specimen sequenced in a study of shared clonotypes between healthy human individuals (dated by TCRdb to 2018 to 2021). Libraries were made using the immunoSEQ multiplex PCR assay. What TCRdb holds here is the immuneACCESS table cut down to in-frame rearrangements. Part of the clones is not present; checked against another copy, under half of the missing clones reflect an unresolved V gene, and the others are unexplained. This sample holds about 380,000 clones; around 96% were observed only once. The top ten clones comprise approximately 0.32% of the sample. The source material was memory CD8+ T cells sorted from blood. This specimen's cell subset or site label, interpreted: CD45RO+ cells pooled with CCR7-negative TemRA cells. These receptors all stem from a man aged 30 to 39 in good health.

The V and J genes are TRBV19 and TRBJ1-5, with D maybe TRBD1 (5 bases). V lost 5 bases, J lost 2 bases, and 16 bases lay in between. The CDR3 covers 16 residues. Germline V gives CDR1 LNHDA, CDR2 SQIVND (reference sequence). The CDR3 here is CASSSPLGGGNQPQHF. The DNA of the CDR3 is TGTGCCAGTAGTTCCCCTCTGGGGGGGGGCAATCAGCCCCAGCATTTT.

This clone was seen more than once but under ten times. The chain uses TRBV2 and TRBJ1-4; perhaps TRBD1 as D (6 bases). Germline-derived CDR1 and CDR2 are SNHLY and FYNNEI. CDR3 length: 15 residues. V lost 6 bases and J lost 4, with 15 bases in between. CDR3 nucleotides: TGTGCCAGCAGACTTACAGGGTCGATTAATGAAAAACTGTTTTTT. Amino acid sequence: CASRLTGSINEKLFF.

V is TRBV7-9 and J is TRBJ1-2; unclear D gene. The V and J ends lost 8 bases and 4 bases respectively, with 11 bases between them. CDR3 length: 12 residues. Germline CDR1 and CDR2: SEHNR and FQNEAQ (reference sequence). This CDR3 reads CASADGPYGYTF. The CDR3 coding sequence is TGTGCCAGCGCCGACGGGCCCTATGGCTACACCTTC.

The chain employs TRBV30 and TRBJ2-1; 10 bases agree with TRBD2. The CDR3 is 16 amino acids. Per the germline V gene, CDR1 is GTSNPN and CDR2 is SVGIG (reference sequence). The CDR3 sequence: CARTGTSVSSYNEQFF. CDR3 in DNA: TGTGCTCGGACCGGGACTAGCGTTTCCTCCTACAATGAGCAGTTCTTC.

The chain has TRBV7-2 and TRBJ2-7; 10 bases agree with TRBD2. From germline, CDR1 is SGHTA and CDR2 FQGNSA. V shed 5 bases and J 1 base; nucleotides not matched to a gene: 5. This CDR3 is built from 15 residues. The CDR3: CASSQGLAESYEQYF. In DNA form, the CDR3 reads TGTGCCAGCAGCCAAGGACTAGCGGAATCCTACGAGCAGTACTTC.

The rearrangement joins TRBV4-2 to TRBJ2-6; D remains ambiguous. Per germline, CDR1 LGHNA and CDR2 YNFKEQ. CDR3 length: 16 amino acids. Trimming left V 0 bases short and J 2 bases short, with 8 bases between. CDR3 protein: CASSQDTATGANVLTF. In DNA form, the CDR3 reads TGTGCCAGCAGCCAAGATACAGCGACTGGGGCCAACGTCCTGACTTTC.

V gene TRBV29-1 combines with J gene TRBJ2-7; 9 positions agree with TRBD1. Germline loops: CDR1 SQVTM, CDR2 ANQGSEA. V lost 5 bases and J lost 3; bases outside the gene matches: 8. This CDR3 has 14 amino acids. The CDR3 sequence is CSVHSGTGLYEQYF. In DNA form, the CDR3 reads TGCAGCGTTCACTCCGGGACAGGGCTCTACGAGCAGTACTTC.

The V call is TRBV5-4, the J call TRBJ2-7; tentative D call: TRBD2 (6 bases). The CDR3 spans 14 residues. Trimming left V 3 bases short and J 2 bases short, with 12 bases between. Germline V gives CDR1 SGHNT, CDR2 YYREEE (reference sequence). This CDR3 reads CASSSTGGTYEQYF. Here the CDR3 DNA reads TGTGCCAGCAGCTCAACTGGGGGGACCTACGAGCAGTACTTC.

This rearrangement joins TRBV30 to TRBJ2-7, with D possibly matching TRBD2 (7 bases). CDR3 length equals 15 residues. V lost 1 base and J 7 bases, leaving 20 bases between the germline ends. Germline lookup yields CDR1 GTSNPN and CDR2 SVGIG (reference sequence). The CDR3 protein is CAWSEGESGIREQYF. CDR3 DNA sequence: TGTGCCTGGAGTGAGGGGGAGAGCGGGATAAGGGAGCAGTACTTC.

The genes are TRBV4-1 and TRBJ2-3; a possible D gene is TRBD2 (6 bases). The CDR3 extends over 13 amino acids. Germline V CDR1 and CDR2: MGHRA, YSYEKL. Trimming stripped 1 base from V and 5 bases from J, with 7 bases between. CDR3 residues: CASSQVGRDTQYF. The CDR3 region has the DNA TGCGCCAGCAGCCAAGTCGGGAGAGATACGCAGTATTTT.

This clone appeared once. Different DNA sequences within this sample yield the same CDR3. The genes are TRBV7-9 and TRBJ1-3; the match to TRBD1 covers 7 bases. Germline trimming cut 2 bases from V and 2 bases from J; bases unmatched to any gene: 0. There are 14 residues in the CDR3. The V gene's germline CDR1 is SEHNR and CDR2 FQNEAQ (reference sequence). Here the CDR3 reads CASSLTGAGNTIYF. DNA for the CDR3: TGTGCCAGCAGCTTAACAGGGGCTGGAAACACCATATATTTT. Combining the CDR3 with reference TRBV7-9 and TRBJ1-3 gives the whole variable domain DTGVSQNPRHKITKRGQNVTFRCDPISEHNRLYWYRQTLGQGPEFLTYFQNEAQLEKSRLLSDRFSAERPKGSFSTLEIQRTEQGDSAMYLCASSLTGAGNTIYFGEGSWLTVV.

The CDR3 sequence is CASSFILGQGMRSYGYTF. CDR3 sequence (DNA): TGTGCCAGCAGTTTTATTCTGGGGCAGGGAATGAGAAGCTATGGCTACACCTTC. The chain is built from TRBV28 and TRBJ1-2, with a possible D match to TRBD1 (5 bases). The V and J ends lost 3 bases and 4 bases respectively, with 24 bases between them. Germline V gene data show CDR1 as MDHEN and CDR2 as SYDVKM. The CDR3 contains 18 residues.

The CDR3 bases are TGTGCCAGCAGGATTAGTGGATACACCGGGGAGCTGTTTTTT. Translating it yields CASRISGYTGELFF. The V call is TRBV2, the J call TRBJ2-2, with D uncertain. CDR3 length: 14 residues. CDR1 is SNHLY, CDR2 FYNNEI, per germline. The V gene lost 6 bases and the J gene lost 3 bases, with 11 bases spanning the gap.

The V and J genes are TRBV5-5 and TRBJ2-2; D gene uncertain. The CDR3 length is 13 residues. Trimming shortened V by 0 bases and J by 5 bases, and 5 bases separated the two germline ends. The germline CDR1 and CDR2 sequences are SGHKS and YYEKEE (reference sequence). The CDR3 DNA reads TGTGCCAGCAGCTTGGTTGGTACCGGGGAGCTGTTTTTT. This translates into CASSLVGTGELFF.

The rearrangement joins TRBV11-2 to TRBJ2-7; D gene unclear. This CDR3 is 14 amino acids long. V lost 3 bases and J 4 bases, leaving 13 bases between the germline ends. CDR1 is SGHAT, CDR2 FQNNGV, per germline. The CDR3 reads CASSFRHGHYEQYF. The CDR3 DNA reads TGTGCCAGCAGCTTTCGTCATGGCCATTACGAGCAGTACTTC.

The gene calls are TRBV7-2 and TRBJ2-3; no clear D gene. V lost 4 bases and J lost 2, with 16 bases in between. The CDR3 consists of 16 residues. The V gene's germline CDR1 is SGHTA and CDR2 FQGNSA. CDR3 DNA sequence: TGTGCCAGCAGCTCCACTATAGCCGCACTCACAGATACGCAGTATTTT. It encodes CASSSTIAALTDTQYF.

This chain joins TRBV29-1 and TRBJ2-5; D could derive from TRBD1 or TRBD2 (6 bases each). V was trimmed by 7 bases and J by 5 bases, leaving 14 bases between them. From germline, CDR1 is SQVTM and CDR2 ANQGSEA. The CDR3 covers 12 residues. The CDR3 reads CSGLRGEETQYF. In DNA form, the CDR3 reads TGCAGCGGTTTGAGGGGGGAGGAGACCCAGTACTTC.

In this sample, this clone turned up a few times. This sequence joins TRBV6-1 and TRBJ2-7, with a weak D call TRBD2 (7 bases). Germline V gene lookup returns CDR1 MNHNS and CDR2 SASEGT. V gave up 4 bases and J gave up 2 bases, with 15 bases separating them. There are 15 residues in the CDR3. CDR3 in DNA: TGTGCCAGCAGTGGAGGGGGGGGGCTAACCTACGAGCAGTACTTC. Protein sequence: CASSGGGGLTYEQYF.

This chain connects TRBV19 to TRBJ1-5, with D tentatively TRBD1 (5 bases). This CDR3 contains 12 residues. Germline V gene sequence: CDR1 LNHDA, CDR2 SQIVND (reference sequence). Trimming left V 7 bases short and J 5 bases short, with 9 bases between. The DNA of the CDR3 is TGTGCCAGTAATGGGGGTTATCAGCCCCAGCATTTT. It yields the protein CASNGGYQPQHF.

J is TRBJ2-1 and V is TRBV19, with 14 bases that match TRBD2. V lost 0 bases, J lost 8 bases, and 3 bases stayed unmatched. The CDR3 extends over 16 amino acids. CDR1 and CDR2 from the germline V gene are LNHDA and SQIVND (reference sequence). CDR3 DNA sequence: TGTGCCAGTAGTATAGACCCGGGACTAGCGGGAGATGAGCAGTTCTTC. Translation gives CASSIDPGLAGDEQFF.

The chain uses TRBV6-5 and TRBJ1-1; no reliable D call. Germline V lookup: CDR1 MNHEY, CDR2 SVGAGI. The V end lost 0 bases, the J end lost 7 bases, and 15 bases lay between the germline ends. This CDR3 region has 15 residues. Here the CDR3 DNA reads TGTGCCAGCAGTTACTCGAATCTTGGGTTGGATGAAGCTTTCTTT. This sequence encodes CASSYSNLGLDEAFF.

The chain is built from TRBV10-1 and TRBJ2-5, with TRBD2 identical over 10 bases. Trimming cost V 5 bases and J 5 bases; bases outside gene matches: 2. Germline V gives CDR1 WNHNN, CDR2 SYGVQD (reference sequence). This CDR3 spans 13 amino acids. The CDR3 region is CASSLAGDETQYF. As DNA, the CDR3 is TGCGCCAGCAGTCTAGCGGGAGACGAGACCCAGTACTTC.

The chain links TRBV19 to TRBJ2-7, with D perhaps TRBD1 or TRBD2 (5 bases each). The V gene's germline CDR1 is LNHDA and CDR2 SQIVND (reference sequence). The CDR3 sequence is 14 residues long. The germline V and J ends were trimmed by 3 bases and 2 bases, with 11 bases remaining between them. CDR3 nucleotide sequence: TGTGCCAGTAGTATCGGGGACGGACCCTACGAGCAGTACTTC. This encodes CASSIGDGPYEQYF.

CDR3 DNA sequence: TGTGCCAGCAGAGAATATGGGACAGGGAGCTCCTACGAGCAGTACTTC. Residues: CASREYGTGSSYEQYF. The chain carries TRBV27 and TRBJ2-7, with 9 bases identical to TRBD1. CDR3 length: 16 amino acids. Unmatched junction bases numbered 9, after V lost 6 bases and J lost 0 bases. CDR1 and CDR2 (germline): MNHEY, SMNVEV (reference sequence).

The V gene is TRBV11-2, the J gene TRBJ2-1; D is undetermined. The CDR3 runs 15 residues. Trimming left V 5 bases short and J 4 bases short, with 15 bases between. Germline CDR1 reads SGHAT; CDR2 reads FQNNGV. CDR3 DNA sequence: TGTGCCAGCAGCCCTGTAAATCCCTTATACAATGAGCAGTTCTTC. Translating it yields CASSPVNPLYNEQFF.

This clone was seen just once. This sequence joins TRBV9 and TRBJ2-1, with 11 bases matching TRBD2. Germline V gene lookup returns CDR1 SGDLS and CDR2 YYNGEE. The CDR3 runs to 19 residues. Germline trimming cut 4 bases from V and 1 base from J; bases unmatched to any gene: 13. CDR3 sequence: CASSPRAPSGGISYNEQFF. In DNA form, the CDR3 reads TGTGCCAGCAGCCCCCGAGCCCCTAGCGGGGGGATATCCTACAATGAGCAGTTCTTC. Looking up the rest from reference TRBV9 and TRBJ2-1 gives the full variable domain: DSGVTQTPKHLITATGQRVTLRCSPRSGDLSVYWYQQSLDQGLQFLIQYYNGEERAKGNILERFSAQQFPDLHSELNLSSLELGDSALYFCASSPRAPSGGISYNEQFFGPGTRLTVL.

The chain joins TRBV4-2 to TRBJ2-7; no reliable D call. The germline V and J ends were trimmed by 0 bases and 3 bases, with 12 bases remaining between them. This CDR3 has 15 amino acids. The germline CDR1 and CDR2 sequences are LGHNA and YNFKEQ. CDR3 coding DNA: TGTGCCAGCAGCCAAGACCCGGTGGGAAGCTACGAGCAGTACTTC. Its protein product is CASSQDPVGSYEQYF.